A single sample is the source of the 8 T cell receptor beta chains below, sequenced in a study of blood T cell repertoires in COVID-19 (dated by TCRdb to 2020 to 2022). Receptor libraries were prepared by the immunoSEQ multiplex PCR assay. The table comes from immuneACCESS by way of TCRdb, which keeps in-frame sequences with V and J called. Part of the clones is missing from these tables; in studies checked, under half for an unresolved V gene and the rest for unknown reasons. In this sample the table shows fewer than 350,000 clones, 65% to 90% of which occur a single time. 6% to 9% of the sample is held by the ten biggest clonotypes. Sequencing was done on a sample of peripheral blood. The receptors come from a human donor in a cohort sampled during active COVID-19.

The rearrangement uses TRBV10-2 and TRBJ2-3; 7 positions agree with TRBD2. After removal of 0 bases from V and 2 bases from J, the junction contained 8 bases not matched to a gene. The germline CDR1 and CDR2 sequences are WSHSY and SAAADI. The CDR3 loop spans 17 amino acids. CDR3 amino acids: CASSESRLADDTDTQYF. The CDR3 DNA reads TGCGCCAGCAGTGAGTCGCGGCTAGCGGACGACACAGATACGCAGTATTTT.

The rearrangement links TRBV11-2 to TRBJ1-2; D may be TRBD1 (5 bases). This CDR3 has 13 residues. Trimming removed 3 bases at V and 4 bases at J, with 9 bases between. Germline CDR1 is SGHAT and CDR2 is FQNNGV. CDR3 nucleotide sequence: TGTGCCAGCAGCTTCAGGGCTCTCTATGGCTACACCTTC. It yields the protein CASSFRALYGYTF.

The chain couples TRBV19 to TRBJ1-1, with D possibly matching TRBD1 (5 bases). The CDR3 covers 16 residues. V dropped 5 bases and J dropped 0 bases, with 16 bases sitting between them. The germline gives CDR1 LNHDA, CDR2 SQIVND (reference sequence). The CDR3 DNA sequence: TGTGCCAGTAGTCCAGGGATCCGGCTACTGAACACTGAAGCTTTCTTT. Its protein is CASSPGIRLLNTEAFF.

This clone appeared a few times. The chain couples TRBV6-2 or TRBV6-3 to TRBJ1-1; D not resolved. Per the germline V gene, CDR1 is MNHEY and CDR2 is SVGEGT. This CDR3 has 13 amino acids. V was trimmed by 2 bases and J by 1 base, leaving 5 bases between them. The CDR3 DNA reads TGTGCCAGCAGTTACGTAGCGAACACTGAAGCTTTCTTT. Protein product: CASSYVANTEAFF.

The chain employs TRBV28 and TRBJ2-7; no definite D call. The CDR3 consists of 12 residues. Germline CDR1 reads MDHEN; CDR2 reads SYDVKM. V lost 6 bases, J lost 4 bases, and 10 bases lay in between. Here the CDR3 reads CASRSARYEQYF. The CDR3 DNA sequence: TGTGCCAGCAGATCCGCCCGGTACGAGCAGTACTTC.

The genes are TRBV5-1 and TRBJ2-7, with a weak D call TRBD1 (6 bases). Trimming removed 4 bases at V and 4 bases at J, with 21 bases between. This CDR3 has 16 residues. Germline CDR1 and CDR2: SGHRS and YFSETQ. As DNA, the CDR3 is TGCGCCAGCAGCCTCGACGGAGCAGGGGATTGGTACGAGCAGTACTTC. Protein sequence: CASSLDGAGDWYEQYF.

The CDR3 region is CASSPRRAGYNEQFF. CDR3 bases: TGTGCCAGCAGCCCAAGGCGTGCGGGGTACAATGAGCAGTTCTTC. The chain carries TRBV3-1 (or the pseudogene TRBV3-2) and TRBJ2-1, with D possibly TRBD2 on 6 matching bases. The germline V and J ends were trimmed by 4 bases and 4 bases, with 14 bases remaining between them. This CDR3 comprises 15 residues. Germline V gene sequence: CDR1 LGHDT, CDR2 YNNKEL (reference sequence).

V and J are TRBV5-4 and TRBJ2-2; 8 bases are shared with TRBD1. Germline loops: CDR1 SGHNT, CDR2 YYREEE (reference sequence). This CDR3 is built from 16 residues. V trimming: 4 bases; J trimming: 4 bases; junction bases outside the gene matches: 9. The CDR3 bases are TGTGCCAGCAGCCGGTACTCGGACAGGGTCACCGGGGAGCTGTTTTTT. Its translation is CASSRYSDRVTGELFF.